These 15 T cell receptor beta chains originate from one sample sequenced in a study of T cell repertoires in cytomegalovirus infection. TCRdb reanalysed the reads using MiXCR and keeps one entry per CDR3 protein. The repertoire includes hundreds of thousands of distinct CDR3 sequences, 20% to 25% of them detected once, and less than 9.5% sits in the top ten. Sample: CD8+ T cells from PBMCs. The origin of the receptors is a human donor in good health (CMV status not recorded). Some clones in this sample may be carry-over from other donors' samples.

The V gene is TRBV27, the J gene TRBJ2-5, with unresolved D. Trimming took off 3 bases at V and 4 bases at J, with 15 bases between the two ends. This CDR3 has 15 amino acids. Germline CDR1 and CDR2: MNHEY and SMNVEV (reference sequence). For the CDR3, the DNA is TGTGCCAGCAGTTTGACCTCCACCTTCAGAGAGACCCAGTACTTC. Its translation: CASSLTSTFRETQYF.

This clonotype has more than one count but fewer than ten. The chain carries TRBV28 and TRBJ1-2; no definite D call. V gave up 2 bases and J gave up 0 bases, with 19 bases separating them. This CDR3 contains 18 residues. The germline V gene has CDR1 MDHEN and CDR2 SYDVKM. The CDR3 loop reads CASSLEPLTSLANYGYTF. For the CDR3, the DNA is TGTGCCAGCAGTTTAGAGCCCTTAACCTCGTTAGCTAACTATGGCTACACCTTC.

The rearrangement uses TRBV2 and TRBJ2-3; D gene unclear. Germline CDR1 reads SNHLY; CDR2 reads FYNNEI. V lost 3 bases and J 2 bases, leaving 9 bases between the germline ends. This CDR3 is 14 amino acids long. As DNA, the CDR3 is TGTGCCAGCAGTGAGGGCAGATACACAGATACGCAGTATTTT. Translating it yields CASSEGRYTDTQYF.

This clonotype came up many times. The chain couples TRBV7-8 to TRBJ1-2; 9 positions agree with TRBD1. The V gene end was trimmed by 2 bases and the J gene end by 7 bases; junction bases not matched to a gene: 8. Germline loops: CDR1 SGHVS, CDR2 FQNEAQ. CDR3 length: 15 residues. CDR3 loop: CASSLNSDRGIGYTF. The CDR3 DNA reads TGTGCCAGCAGCTTAAACTCTGACAGGGGGATTGGCTACACCTTC.

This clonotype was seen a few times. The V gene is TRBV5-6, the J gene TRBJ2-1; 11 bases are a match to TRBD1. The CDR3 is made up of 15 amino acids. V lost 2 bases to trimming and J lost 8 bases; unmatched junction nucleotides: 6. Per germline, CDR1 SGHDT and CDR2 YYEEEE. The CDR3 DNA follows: TGTGCCAGCAGCTTCCGGGACAGGGGGTACGATGAGCAGTTCTTC. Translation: CASSFRDRGYDEQFF.

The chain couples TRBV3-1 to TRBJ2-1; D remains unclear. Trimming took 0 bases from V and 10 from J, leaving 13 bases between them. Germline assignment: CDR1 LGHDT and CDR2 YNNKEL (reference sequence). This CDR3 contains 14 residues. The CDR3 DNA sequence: TGTGCCAGCAGCCAAGATGTGGTCCAGCTGGAGCAGTTCTTC. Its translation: CASSQDVVQLEQFF.

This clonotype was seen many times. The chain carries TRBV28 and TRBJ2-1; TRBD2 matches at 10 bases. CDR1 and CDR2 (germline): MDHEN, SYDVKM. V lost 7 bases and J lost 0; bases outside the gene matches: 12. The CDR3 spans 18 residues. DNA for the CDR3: TGTGCCAGCACCCTAGGGGCTAGCGGGGGTAGCTCCTACAATGAGCAGTTCTTC. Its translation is CASTLGASGGSSYNEQFF.

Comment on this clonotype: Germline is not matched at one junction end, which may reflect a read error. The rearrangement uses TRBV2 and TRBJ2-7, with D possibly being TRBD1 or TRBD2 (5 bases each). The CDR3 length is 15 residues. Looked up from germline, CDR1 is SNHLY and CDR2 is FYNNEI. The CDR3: CAGRENWERSYEQYF. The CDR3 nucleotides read TGTGCCGGCAGGGAAAACTGGGAGAGGTCCTACGAGCAGTACTTC.

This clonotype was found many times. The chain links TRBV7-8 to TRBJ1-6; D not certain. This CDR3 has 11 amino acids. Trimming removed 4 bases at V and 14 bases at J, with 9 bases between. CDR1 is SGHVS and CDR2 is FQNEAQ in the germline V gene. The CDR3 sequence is CASSYSGALHF. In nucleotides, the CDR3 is TGTGCCAGCAGCTACAGTGGGGCCCTCCACTTT.

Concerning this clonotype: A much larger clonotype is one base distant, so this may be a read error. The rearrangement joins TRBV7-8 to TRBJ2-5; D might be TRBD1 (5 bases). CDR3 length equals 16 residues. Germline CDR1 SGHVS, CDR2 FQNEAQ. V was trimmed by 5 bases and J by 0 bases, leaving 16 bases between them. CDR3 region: CASSVGRGRYQETQYF. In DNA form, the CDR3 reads TGTGCCAGCAGCGTGGGAAGGGGCAGGTACCAAGAGACCCAGTACTTC.

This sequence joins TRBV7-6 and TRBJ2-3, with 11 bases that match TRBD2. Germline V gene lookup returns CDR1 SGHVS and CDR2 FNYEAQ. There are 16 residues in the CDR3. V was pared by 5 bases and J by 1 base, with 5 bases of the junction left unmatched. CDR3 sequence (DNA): TGTGCCAGCAGCCCTAGCGGGGGGTCCCGCACAGATACGCAGTATTTT. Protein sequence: CASSPSGGSRTDTQYF. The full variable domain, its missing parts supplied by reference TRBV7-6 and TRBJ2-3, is GAGVSQSPRYKVTKRGQDVALRCDPISGHVSLYWYRQALGQGPEFLTYFNYEAQQDKSGLPNDRFSAERPEGSISTLTIQRTEQRDSAMYRCASSPSGGSRTDTQYFGPGTRLTVL.

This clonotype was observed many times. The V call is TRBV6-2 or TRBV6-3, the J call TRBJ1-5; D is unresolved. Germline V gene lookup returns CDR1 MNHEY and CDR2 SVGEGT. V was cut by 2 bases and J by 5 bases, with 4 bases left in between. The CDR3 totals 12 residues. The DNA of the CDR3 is TGTGCCAGCAGTTACGGATATCAGCCCCAGCATTTT. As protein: CASSYGYQPQHF.

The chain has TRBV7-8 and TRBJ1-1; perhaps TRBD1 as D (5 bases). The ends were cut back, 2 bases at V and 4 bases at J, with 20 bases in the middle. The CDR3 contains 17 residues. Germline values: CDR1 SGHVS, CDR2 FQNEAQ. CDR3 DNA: TGTGCCAGCAGCTTAAGAAGGAGGGATGTGAGGGGCACTGAAGCTTTCTTT. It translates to CASSLRRRDVRGTEAFF.

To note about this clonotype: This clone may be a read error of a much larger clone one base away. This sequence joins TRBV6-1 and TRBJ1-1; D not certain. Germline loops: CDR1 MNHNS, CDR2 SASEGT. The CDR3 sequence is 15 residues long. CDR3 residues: CTSSEWKGANTEAFF. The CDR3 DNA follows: TGTACCAGCAGTGAATGGAAAGGTGCGAACACTGAAGCTTTCTTT.

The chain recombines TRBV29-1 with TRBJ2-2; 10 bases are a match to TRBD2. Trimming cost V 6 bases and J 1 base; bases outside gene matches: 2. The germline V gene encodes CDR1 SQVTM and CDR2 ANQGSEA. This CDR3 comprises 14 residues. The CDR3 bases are TGCAGCGTAGCGGGGGGGAAGAACACCGGGGAGCTGTTTTTT. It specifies CSVAGGKNTGELFF.